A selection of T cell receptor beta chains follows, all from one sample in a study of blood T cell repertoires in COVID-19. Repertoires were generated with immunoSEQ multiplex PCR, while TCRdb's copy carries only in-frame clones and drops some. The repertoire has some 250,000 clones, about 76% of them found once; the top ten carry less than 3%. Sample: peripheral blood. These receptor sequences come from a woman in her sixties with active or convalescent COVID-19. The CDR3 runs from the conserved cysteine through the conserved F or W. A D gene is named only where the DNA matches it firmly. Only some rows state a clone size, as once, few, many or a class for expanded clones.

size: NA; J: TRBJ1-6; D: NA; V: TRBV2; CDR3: CASSGTEQYNSPLHF; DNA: TGTGCCAGCAGTGGGACAGAACAGTATAATTCACCCCTCCACTTT
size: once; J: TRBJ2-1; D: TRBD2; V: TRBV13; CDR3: CASSLRSTSGGVYNEQFF; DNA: TGTGCCAGCAGCTTAAGATCGACTAGCGGGGGGGTGTACAATGAGCAGTTCTTC
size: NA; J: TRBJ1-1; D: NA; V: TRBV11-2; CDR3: CASSLAGTSPWGTEAFF; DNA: TGTGCCAGCAGCTTAGCCGGGACTTCTCCATGGGGCACTGAAGCTTTCTTT
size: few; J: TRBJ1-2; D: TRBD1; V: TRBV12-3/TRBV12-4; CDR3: CASSFGTGEGYTF; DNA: TGTGCCAGCAGTTTTGGGACAGGGGAAGGCTACACCTTC
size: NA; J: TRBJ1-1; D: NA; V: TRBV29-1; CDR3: CSARQGGNTEAFF; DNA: TGCAGCGCCCGTCAGGGAGGTAACACTGAAGCTTTCTTT
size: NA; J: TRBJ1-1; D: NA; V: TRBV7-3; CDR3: CASSRSKNTEAFF; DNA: TGTGCCAGCAGCCGCAGTAAGAACACTGAAGCTTTCTTT
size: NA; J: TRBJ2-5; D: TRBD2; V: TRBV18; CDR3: CASSDSTSGGPETQYF; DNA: TGTGCCAGCTCGGATTCGACTAGCGGGGGGCCGGAGACCCAGTACTTC
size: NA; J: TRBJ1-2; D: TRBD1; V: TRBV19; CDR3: CASSKSDRGNSNYGYTF; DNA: TGTGCCAGTAGCAAATCCGACAGGGGGAACTCTAACTATGGCTACACCTTC
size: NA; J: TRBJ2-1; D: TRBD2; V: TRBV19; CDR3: CASSIASGSYNEQFF; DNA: TGTGCCAGTAGTATAGCTAGCGGCTCCTACAATGAGCAGTTCTTC
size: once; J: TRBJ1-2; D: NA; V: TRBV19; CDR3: CASRISQGPGYTF; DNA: TGTGCCAGTAGGATCTCACAGGGCCCTGGCTACACCTTC
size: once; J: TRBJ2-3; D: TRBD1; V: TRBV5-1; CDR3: CASSLEGASYTQYF; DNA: TGCGCCAGCAGCTTGGAGGGGGCCTCGTATACGCAGTATTTT
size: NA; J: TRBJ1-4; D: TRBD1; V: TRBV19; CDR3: CASRRHTDRENEKLFF; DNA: TGTGCCAGTAGGCGGCATACGGACAGGGAAAATGAAAAACTGTTTTTT
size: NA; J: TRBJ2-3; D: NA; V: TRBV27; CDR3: CASSLRRVGTDTQYF; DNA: TGTGCCAGCAGTCTGCGGAGGGTTGGGACAGATACGCAGTATTTT
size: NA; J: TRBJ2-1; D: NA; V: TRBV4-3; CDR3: CASSPTGWNEQFF; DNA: TGCGCCAGCAGCCCCACAGGGTGGAATGAGCAGTTCTTC
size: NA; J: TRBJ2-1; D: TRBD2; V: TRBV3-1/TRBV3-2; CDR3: CASSRRTSGGDSEQFF; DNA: TGTGCCAGCAGCCGACGGACTAGCGGGGGGGATAGTGAGCAGTTCTTC
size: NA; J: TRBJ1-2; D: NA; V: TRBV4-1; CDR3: CASSPQASHYGYTF; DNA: TGCGCCAGCAGCCCACAGGCCAGCCACTATGGCTACACCTTC
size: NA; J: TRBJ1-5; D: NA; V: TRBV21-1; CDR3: CASIPGQDGNQPQHF; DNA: TGTGCCAGCATCCCAGGGCAGGACGGCAATCAGCCCCAGCATTTT
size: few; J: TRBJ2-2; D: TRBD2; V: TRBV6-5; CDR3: CASSFSGGGTGELFF; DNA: TGTGCCAGCTCGTTCTCGGGGGGAGGCACCGGGGAGCTGTTTTTT
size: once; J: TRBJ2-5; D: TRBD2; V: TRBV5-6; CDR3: CASSAGLAEPQETQYF; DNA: TGTGCCAGCAGCGCTGGACTAGCGGAGCCGCAAGAGACCCAGTACTTC
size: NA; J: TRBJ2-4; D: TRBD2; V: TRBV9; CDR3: CASSFGTSGGGNIQYF; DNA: TGTGCCAGCAGCTTCGGGACTAGCGGGGGTGGAAACATTCAGTACTTC
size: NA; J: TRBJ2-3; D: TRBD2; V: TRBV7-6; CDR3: CASSLLVDGGGGIDADTQYF; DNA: TGTGCCAGCAGCTTATTGGTGGATGGCGGCGGGGGTATAGACGCAGATACGCAGTATTTT
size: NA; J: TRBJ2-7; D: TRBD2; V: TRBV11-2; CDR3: CASSLERLAGGSYEQYF; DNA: TGTGCCAGCAGCTTAGAACGACTAGCGGGGGGTTCCTACGAGCAGTACTTC
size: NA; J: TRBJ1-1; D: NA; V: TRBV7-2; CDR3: CASSLQGPNTEAFF; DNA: TGTGCCAGCAGCTTACAGGGGCCTAACACTGAAGCTTTCTTT
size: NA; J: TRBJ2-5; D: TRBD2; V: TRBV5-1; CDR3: CASSLMAGGSGRPQTQYF; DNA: TGCGCCAGCAGCTTGATGGCTGGGGGTAGCGGGAGACCACAGACCCAGTACTTC
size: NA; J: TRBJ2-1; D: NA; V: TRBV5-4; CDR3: CASSLAGGGGLYNEQFF; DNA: TGTGCCAGCAGCTTGGCTGGGGGCGGGGGTCTCTACAATGAGCAGTTCTTC
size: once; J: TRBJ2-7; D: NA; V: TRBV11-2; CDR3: CASSYVLWRPYEQYF; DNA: TGTGCCAGCAGCTACGTCCTATGGAGGCCCTACGAGCAGTACTTC
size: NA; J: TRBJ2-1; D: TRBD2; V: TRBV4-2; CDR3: CASSQGTSGGGEQFF; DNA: TGTGCCAGCAGCCAAGGGACTAGCGGGGGTGGTGAGCAGTTCTTC
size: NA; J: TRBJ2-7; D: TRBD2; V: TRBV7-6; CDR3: CASSRGLAGAYEQYF; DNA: TGTGCCAGCAGCCGGGGACTAGCGGGGGCCTACGAGCAGTACTTC
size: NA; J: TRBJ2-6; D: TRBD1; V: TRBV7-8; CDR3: CASSFRDRVTNVLTF; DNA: TGTGCCAGCAGCTTTCGTGACAGGGTCACCAACGTCCTGACTTTC
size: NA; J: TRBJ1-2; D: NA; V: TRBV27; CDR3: CASSFAGKVAHYGYTF; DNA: TGTGCCAGCAGTTTTGCGGGGAAGGTCGCCCACTATGGCTACACCTTC
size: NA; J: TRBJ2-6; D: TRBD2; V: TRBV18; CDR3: CASSPSGLALSGANVLTF; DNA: TGTGCCAGCTCACCAAGCGGACTAGCACTTTCCGGGGCCAACGTCCTGACTTTC
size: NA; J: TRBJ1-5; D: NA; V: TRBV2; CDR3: CASSPGHSNQPQHF; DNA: TGTGCCAGCAGTCCAGGGCATAGCAATCAGCCCCAGCATTTT
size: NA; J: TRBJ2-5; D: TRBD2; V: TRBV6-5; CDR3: CASSRSGGAQETQYF; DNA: TGTGCCAGCAGTCGCTCGGGGGGGGCGCAGGAGACCCAGTACTTC
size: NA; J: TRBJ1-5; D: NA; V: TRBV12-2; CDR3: CASRLAEINQPQHF; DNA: TGTGCAAGTCGCTTAGCGGAGATAAATCAGCCCCAGCATTTT
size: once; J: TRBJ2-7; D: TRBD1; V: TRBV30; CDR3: CAVNRDRVSYEQYF; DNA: TGTGCCGTAAACCGGGACAGGGTTTCCTACGAGCAGTACTTC
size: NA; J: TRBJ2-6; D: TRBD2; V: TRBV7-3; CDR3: CASSSGLAGASSGANVLTF; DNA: TGTGCCAGCAGCTCCGGACTAGCGGGGGCCTCCTCTGGGGCCAACGTCCTGACTTTC
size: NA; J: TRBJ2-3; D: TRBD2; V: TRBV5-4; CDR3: CASSATGTSGAPSTDTQYF; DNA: TGTGCCAGCAGCGCAACCGGGACTAGCGGGGCACCTAGCACAGATACGCAGTATTTT
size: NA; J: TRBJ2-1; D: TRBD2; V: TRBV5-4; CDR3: CASRAPGRGGGYGEQFF; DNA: TGTGCCAGCAGGGCGCCGGGGCGGGGCGGGGGGTACGGTGAGCAGTTCTTC
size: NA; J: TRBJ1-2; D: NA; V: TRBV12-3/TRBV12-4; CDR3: CASSNRIGYGYTF; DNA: TGTGCCAGCAGCAACAGGATTGGCTATGGCTACACCTTC
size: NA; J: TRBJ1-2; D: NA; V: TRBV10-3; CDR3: CAIETEPANYGYTF; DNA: TGTGCCATCGAGACAGAACCGGCTAACTATGGCTACACCTTC
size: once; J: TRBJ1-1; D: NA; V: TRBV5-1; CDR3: CASSQKGDGAFF; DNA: TGCGCCAGCAGCCAGAAGGGGGACGGGGCTTTCTTT
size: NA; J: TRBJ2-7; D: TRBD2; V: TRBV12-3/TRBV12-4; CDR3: CASSLATSVEQYF; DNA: TGTGCCAGCAGTTTAGCGACTAGCGTCGAGCAGTACTTC
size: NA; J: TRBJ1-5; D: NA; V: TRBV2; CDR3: CASSGSGVGGNQPQHF; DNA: TGTGCCAGCAGCGGATCAGGGGTGGGCGGCAATCAGCCCCAGCATTTT
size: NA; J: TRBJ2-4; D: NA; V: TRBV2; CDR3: CASSAPGLAKNIQYF; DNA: TGTGCCAGCAGTGCGCCGGGACTAGCCAAAAACATTCAGTACTTC
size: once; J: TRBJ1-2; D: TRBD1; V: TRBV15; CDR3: CATSPGQTNYGYTF; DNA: TGTGCCACCAGTCCGGGACAGACAAACTATGGCTACACCTTC